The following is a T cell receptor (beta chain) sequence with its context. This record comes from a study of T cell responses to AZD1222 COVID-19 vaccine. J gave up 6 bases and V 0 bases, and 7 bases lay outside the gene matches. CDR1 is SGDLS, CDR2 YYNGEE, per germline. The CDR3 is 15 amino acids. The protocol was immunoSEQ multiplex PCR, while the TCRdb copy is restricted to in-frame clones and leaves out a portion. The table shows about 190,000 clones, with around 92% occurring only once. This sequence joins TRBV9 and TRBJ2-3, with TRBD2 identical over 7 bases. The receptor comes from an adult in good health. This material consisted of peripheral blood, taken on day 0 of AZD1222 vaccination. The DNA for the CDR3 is TGTGCCAGCAGCGTAGGAGGGAGGGGAGGGGATACGCAGTATTTT. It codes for CASSVGGRGGDTQYF.